The next 15 T cell receptor beta chains were all read from a single sample in a study of beta chain features in type 1 diabetes. Investigators reverse transcribed all isolated RNA, so they sequenced expressed TCRB transcripts. The method was immunoSEQ multiplex PCR; TCRdb's version includes in-frame clones alone and lacks a portion of them. The table lists under 150,000 clones, 40% to 60% of them singletons. Sequences were obtained from Tregs from blood. These receptors came from a young man in good health.

V gene TRBV6-1 combines with J gene TRBJ2-1; 10 nucleotides agree with TRBD2. This CDR3 contains 15 residues. Germline V lookup: CDR1 MNHNS, CDR2 SASEGT. Trimming at V came to 6 bases and at J to 3 bases, leaving 5 bases not matched to a gene. This CDR3 reads CASRISGRLYNEQFF. The CDR3 bases are TGTGCCAGCAGGATTAGCGGGAGGCTCTACAATGAGCAGTTCTTC.

This clone was recorded a few times. The chain carries TRBV9 and TRBJ2-1; the match to TRBD2 covers 11 bases. The CDR3 runs 15 residues. The germline V gene has CDR1 SGDLS and CDR2 YYNGEE. V lost 4 bases and J lost 3; bases outside the gene matches: 3. This CDR3 is CASSPGLAVYNEQFF. Written as DNA, the CDR3 is TGTGCCAGCAGCCCGGGACTAGCGGTCTACAATGAGCAGTTCTTC.

The chain employs TRBV7-9 and TRBJ2-1; 13 bases match TRBD2. The V and J ends lost 5 bases and 0 bases, in that order; junction bases with no gene match: 4. Germline-derived CDR1 and CDR2 are SEHNR and FQNEAQ (reference sequence). The CDR3 is 17 amino acids. The CDR3: CASSRTSGRASYNEQFF. The CDR3 coding sequence is TGTGCCAGCAGCCGTACTAGCGGGAGGGCCTCCTACAATGAGCAGTTCTTC.

This clone was observed a single time. The chain has TRBV7-3 and TRBJ2-2; 11 bases map to TRBD2. This CDR3 comprises 16 residues. The V segment lost 5 bases and the J segment 3 bases; nucleotides outside the gene matches: 5. Per the germline V gene, CDR1 is SGHTA and CDR2 is FQGTGA. The CDR3 sequence: CASSPGLADYTGELFF. The CDR3 DNA reads as TGTGCCAGCAGCCCGGGACTAGCGGACTACACCGGGGAGCTGTTTTTT.

The chain employs TRBV5-4 and TRBJ1-1; TRBD1 matches at 10 bases. This CDR3 contains 14 residues. CDR1 SGHNT and CDR2 YYREEE come from the germline V gene (reference sequence). The V and J ends lost 3 bases and 6 bases, in that order; junction bases with no gene match: 5. The CDR3 DNA follows: TGTGCCAGCAGCTCCCGACAGGGGGCCGCTGAAGCTTTCTTT. It encodes CASSSRQGAAEAFF.

This rearrangement joins TRBV4-3 to TRBJ2-5; 9 bases align to TRBD2. CDR3 length: 17 residues. CDR1 is LGHNA and CDR2 is YSLEER in the germline V gene. The V gene end was trimmed by 1 base and the J gene end by 5 bases; junction bases not matched to a gene: 11. CDR3: CASSQALRGGQRETQYF. The CDR3 DNA reads as TGCGCCAGCAGCCAAGCCTTGCGGGGGGGCCAGAGGGAGACCCAGTACTTC.

The chain recombines TRBV19 with TRBJ1-2; 9 bases line up with TRBD1. The V segment lost 5 bases and the J segment 3 bases; nucleotides outside the gene matches: 4. In germline, CDR1 is LNHDA, CDR2 SQIVND (reference sequence). The CDR3 is made up of 14 amino acids. The CDR3 nucleotides are TGTGCCAGTAGTCGACAGGGGGAGGACTATGGCTACACCTTC. Its protein is CASSRQGEDYGYTF.

This chain connects TRBV19 to TRBJ1-2, with 9 bases aligning to TRBD1. Germline CDR1 LNHDA, CDR2 SQIVND (reference sequence). The V and J ends lost 1 base and 5 bases, in that order; junction bases with no gene match: 5. The CDR3 is made up of 15 amino acids. The CDR3 reads CASSIGLGTGYGYTF. DNA of the CDR3: TGTGCCAGTAGTATAGGACTCGGGACAGGGTATGGCTACACCTTC. The variable domain in full, with the rest retrieved from reference TRBV19 and TRBJ1-2, is DGGITQSPKYLFRKEGQNVTLSCEQNLNHDAMYWYRQDPGQGLRLIYYSQIVNDFQKGDIAEGYSVSREKKESFPLTVTSAQKNPTAFYLCASSIGLGTGYGYTFGSGTRLTVV.

A few counts support this clone. The V call is TRBV5-1, the J call TRBJ2-7; 7 bases match TRBD1. The CDR3 length is 13 residues. V was clipped by 4 bases and J by 5 bases; unmatched bases: 6. Germline CDR1 reads SGHRS; CDR2 reads YFSETQ. The CDR3 loop reads CASSPRQGHEQYF. Written as DNA, the CDR3 is TGCGCCAGCAGCCCTAGACAGGGTCACGAGCAGTACTTC. Full variable domain (missing parts from reference TRBV5-1 and TRBJ2-7): KAGVTQTPRYLIKTRGQQVTLSCSPISGHRSVSWYQQTPGQGLQFLFEYFSETQRNKGNFPGRFSGRQFSNSRSEMNVSTLELGDSALYLCASSPRQGHEQYFGPGTRLTVT.

The V gene is TRBV18, the J gene TRBJ2-4, with TRBD2 matching over 7 bases. Losses at the gene ends were 3 bases for V and 3 bases for J; bases not matched to a gene: 8. Per the germline V gene, CDR1 is KGHSH and CDR2 is LQKENI. The CDR3 totals 16 residues. CDR3 DNA: TGTGCCAGCTCACCGAGGGGAGGGGCCAACAAAAACATTCAGTACTTC. Protein product: CASSPRGGANKNIQYF.

The CDR3 here is CASSYRNPGQGETQYF. CDR3 bases: TGTGCCAGCAGTTACCGGAACCCGGGACAGGGCGAGACCCAGTACTTC. V gene TRBV6-5 combines with J gene TRBJ2-5; TRBD1 matches 9 bases. J was trimmed by 5 bases and V by 2 bases; bases with no gene match: 9. This CDR3 spans 16 amino acids. Germline CDR1 reads MNHEY; CDR2 reads SVGAGI.

The rearrangement joins TRBV5-1 to TRBJ2-3; 10 bases fit TRBD1. V shed 4 bases, J shed 6 bases, and the junction held 11 bases outside the gene matches. The germline gives CDR1 SGHRS, CDR2 YFSETQ. The CDR3 has 16 amino acids. This chain's CDR3 is CASSPHGTGAWDTQYF. In DNA form, the CDR3 reads TGCGCCAGCAGCCCCCACGGGACAGGGGCATGGGATACGCAGTATTTT.

The chain uses TRBV7-2 and TRBJ2-2; the match to TRBD1 covers 7 bases. V gave up 3 bases and J gave up 3 bases; unmatched junction bases: 4. Per the germline V gene, CDR1 is SGHTA and CDR2 is FQGNSA. This CDR3 comprises 15 residues. The DNA of the CDR3 is TGTGCCAGCAGCTTGCAACAGGGGTACACCGGGGAGCTGTTTTTT. This encodes CASSLQQGYTGELFF.

The chain joins TRBV28 to TRBJ2-1; D is uncertain. V lost 7 bases and J 5 bases, leaving 6 bases between the germline ends. The CDR3 is 11 amino acids. The germline gives CDR1 MDHEN, CDR2 SYDVKM. CDR3 amino acids: CASTSNNEQFF. The CDR3 DNA reads TGTGCCAGCACCAGTAACAATGAGCAGTTCTTC.

The J gene is TRBJ2-2, the V gene TRBV7-3; 8 bases match TRBD1. The CDR3 is 14 amino acids. Per the germline V gene, CDR1 is SGHTA and CDR2 is FQGTGA. V lost 4 bases, J lost 4 bases, and 2 bases stayed unmatched. In DNA, the CDR3 is TGTGCCAGCAGCTCGGGACAGGCCACCGGGGAGCTGTTTTTT. This sequence encodes CASSSGQATGELFF.